This entry describes one TCR beta chain. What it binds is unknown. Using a J-beta primer mix together with a sample-barcoded 5' primer, a second PCR was run for about 6 to 12 cycles. Using its own MiXCR run on the 5' RACE reads, TCRdb lists one record per CDR3 protein. The profile shows some 1.7 million distinct CDR3 sequences, roughly 27% of them singletons. The data originate from a study of blood T cells in healthy people across ages. Whole-study results and caveats: Roughly linear age-related decline in beta diversity appeared, significant by age roughly 40. In long-lived donors, naive CD4+ cell counts and diversity exceeded those of aged donors.

At least 7 million PBMCs were isolated per sample. The CDR3 consists of 16 residues. Germline lookup yields CDR1 SGHTA and CDR2 FQGNSA. Between the trimmed V and J ends, which lost 3 bases and 9 bases, there was a span of 20 bases. The sequence was obtained from a woman in her twenties or thirties in good health. The chain uses TRBV7-2 and TRBJ2-2, with D maybe TRBD1 (6 bases). Sequencing was carried out using blood. CDR3 loop: CASSFGRDTTQRELFF. The CDR3 DNA reads TGTGCCAGCAGCTTTGGCCGGGACACGACCCAGCGGGAGCTGTTTTTT.